The entry that follows covers one T cell receptor beta chain sequence. The same CDR3 can be traced to other DNA sequences in this sample. This CDR3 is 12 amino acids long. Germline V gene lookup returns CDR1 LGHDT and CDR2 YNNKEL (reference sequence). Trimming stripped 3 bases from V and 7 bases from J, with 9 bases between. The repertoire was sequenced with immunoSEQ multiplex PCR; TCRdb's copy has only in-frame clones and lacks some. The sample lists about 230,000 clones, roughly 82% occurring once. The sample belongs to a study of control samples from healthy donors and cancer patients. The sequence derives from a woman aged 60-75 years with lung cancer. Sequenced sample: PBMCs. This chain links TRBV3-1 (or the pseudogene TRBV3-2) with TRBJ1-2, with D perhaps matching TRBD1 (6 bases). The CDR3 loop reads CASSQTGRGYTF. CDR3 bases: TGTGCCAGCAGCCAGACAGGTCGTGGCTACACCTTC.